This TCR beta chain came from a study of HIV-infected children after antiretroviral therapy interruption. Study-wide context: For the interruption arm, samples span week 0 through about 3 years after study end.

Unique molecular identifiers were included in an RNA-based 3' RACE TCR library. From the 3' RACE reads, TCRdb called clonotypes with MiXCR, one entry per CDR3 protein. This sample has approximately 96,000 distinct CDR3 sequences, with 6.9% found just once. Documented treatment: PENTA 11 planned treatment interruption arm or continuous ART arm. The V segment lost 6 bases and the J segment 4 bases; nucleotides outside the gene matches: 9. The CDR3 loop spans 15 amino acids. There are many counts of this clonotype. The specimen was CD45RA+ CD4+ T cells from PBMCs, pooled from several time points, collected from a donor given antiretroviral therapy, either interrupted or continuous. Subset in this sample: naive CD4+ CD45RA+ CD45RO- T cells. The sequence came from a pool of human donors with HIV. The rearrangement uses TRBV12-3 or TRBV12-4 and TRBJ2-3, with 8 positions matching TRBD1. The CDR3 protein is CASRDREKSPDTQYF. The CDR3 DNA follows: TGTGCCAGCAGGGACAGGGAGAAATCCCCAGATACGCAGTATTTT.